What follows are 8 T cell receptor beta chains derived from one specimen sequenced in a study of shared clonotypes between healthy human individuals. Repertoires were generated with immunoSEQ multiplex PCR, while TCRdb's copy carries only in-frame clones and drops some. Found here are some 2.1 million clones, roughly 96% of them singletons; the top ten hold more than 0.1%. The specimen sequenced was naive CD4+ T cells sorted from blood. Subset in this sample: CD45RA+ positively selected. The receptors here all came from a man between 18 and 29 years old in good health.

The chain links TRBV9 to TRBJ2-1; possible D gene TRBD2, 5 bases. Trimming removed 6 bases at V and 0 bases at J, with 13 bases between. The V gene's germline CDR1 is SGDLS and CDR2 YYNGEE. The CDR3 length is 15 residues. CDR3 loop: CASNGGDGSYNEQFF. CDR3 in DNA: TGTGCCAGCAACGGAGGAGACGGCTCCTACAATGAGCAGTTCTTC.

A few counts support this clone. V and J are TRBV5-4 and TRBJ1-2; no clear D. Trimming took off 4 bases at V and 0 bases at J, with 13 bases between the two ends. Germline values: CDR1 SGHNT, CDR2 YYREEE (reference sequence). The CDR3 length is 15 residues. CDR3 loop: CASSPGGAANYGYTF. The CDR3 region has the DNA TGTGCCAGCAGCCCCGGAGGAGCAGCTAACTATGGCTACACCTTC. Using reference TRBV5-4 and TRBJ1-2 for the parts outside the CDR3, the full variable domain is ETGVTQSPTHLIKTRGQQVTLRCSSQSGHNTVSWYQQALGQGPQFIFQYYREEENGRGNFPPRFSGLQFPNYSSELNVNALELDDSALYLCASSPGGAANYGYTFGSGTRLTVV.

The chain couples TRBV10-3 to TRBJ2-5; D ambiguous. The V gene's germline CDR1 is ENHRY and CDR2 SYGVKD. V was pared by 8 bases and J by 5 bases, with 15 bases between. The CDR3 covers 13 residues. In nucleotides, the CDR3 is TGTGCCATCGCATCTCGAGTAGGGGAGACCCAGTACTTC. Translating gives CAIASRVGETQYF.

V gene TRBV5-1 combines with J gene TRBJ2-6; D gene ambiguous. This CDR3 spans 14 amino acids. V was clipped by 3 bases and J by 0 bases, with 4 bases between them. Germline CDR1 is SGHRS and CDR2 is YFSETQ. In nucleotides, the CDR3 is TGCGCCAGCAGCTGGAACTCTGGGGCCAACGTCCTGACTTTC. Its protein is CASSWNSGANVLTF.

The genes are TRBV13 and TRBJ1-2; 8 bases are a match to TRBD1. CDR3 length equals 17 residues. The V gene end was trimmed by 0 bases and the J gene end by 5 bases; junction bases not matched to a gene: 11. The germline CDR1 and CDR2 sequences are PRHDT and FYEKMQ (reference sequence). CDR3 nucleotides: TGTGCCAGCAGCTTAGGGACAGGGGCGGGGTTGGGGTATGGCTACACCTTC. As protein: CASSLGTGAGLGYGYTF. Full variable domain (rest looked up from reference TRBV13 and TRBJ1-2): AAGVIQSPRHLIKEKRETATLKCYPIPRHDTVYWYQQGPGQDPQFLISFYEKMQSDKGSIPDRFSAQQFSDYHSELNMSSLELGDSALYFCASSLGTGAGLGYGYTFGSGTRLTVV.

The rearrangement joins TRBV4-2 to TRBJ1-5, with D hard to call. The germline V gene has CDR1 LGHNA and CDR2 YNFKEQ. V was trimmed by 0 bases and J by 2 bases, leaving 11 bases between them. This CDR3 is 16 amino acids long. CDR3 loop: CASSQDWGQGNQPQHF. In DNA form, the CDR3 reads TGTGCCAGCAGCCAAGATTGGGGTCAGGGCAATCAGCCCCAGCATTTT.

V is TRBV6-1 and J is TRBJ2-7; D is possibly TRBD1 or TRBD2 (6 bases each). V was cut by 4 bases and J by 6 bases, with 19 bases left in between. The CDR3 has 15 amino acids. Germline-derived CDR1 and CDR2 are MNHNS and SASEGT. The CDR3 is CASSAQKGGPGEQYF. The CDR3 DNA is TGTGCCAGCAGTGCCCAGAAGGGGGGCCCAGGCGAGCAGTACTTC.

This sequence joins TRBV6-1 and TRBJ1-5; 7 bases are a match to TRBD1. This CDR3 contains 14 residues. The germline CDR1 and CDR2 sequences are MNHNS and SASEGT. V shed 6 bases and J 8 bases; nucleotides not matched to a gene: 10. The CDR3 bases are TGTGCCAGCAGGGGGACAGACATGTTCGAGCCCCAGCATTTT. Encoded protein: CASRGTDMFEPQHF.